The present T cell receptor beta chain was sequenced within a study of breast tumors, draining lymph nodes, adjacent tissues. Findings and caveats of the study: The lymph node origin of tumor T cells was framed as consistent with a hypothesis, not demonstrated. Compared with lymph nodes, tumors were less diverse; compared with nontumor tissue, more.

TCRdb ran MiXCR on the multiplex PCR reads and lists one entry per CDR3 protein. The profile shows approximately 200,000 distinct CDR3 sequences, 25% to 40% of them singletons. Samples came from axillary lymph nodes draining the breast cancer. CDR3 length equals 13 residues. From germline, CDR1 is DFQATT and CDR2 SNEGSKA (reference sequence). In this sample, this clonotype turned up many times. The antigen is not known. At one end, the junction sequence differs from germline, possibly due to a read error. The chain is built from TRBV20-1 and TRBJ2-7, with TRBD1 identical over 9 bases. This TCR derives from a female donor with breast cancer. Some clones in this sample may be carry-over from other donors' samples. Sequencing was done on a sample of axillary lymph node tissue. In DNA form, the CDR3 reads TGCAGTGCTAGAGATAATCGGGGGGACAGGGTATTCTTC. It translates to CSARDNRGDRVFF.